This T cell receptor beta chain was identified during a study of T cell clones after liver transplantation. Overall study: In this trial, immunosuppression withdrawal was attempted within 2 years of liver transplant. HCV positivity affected three of eight recipients; the rest lacked autoimmune or viral indications. General observations from the study: Compared with third party-reactive sequences, donor-reactive ones declined more, independent of withdrawal success. Migration into the graft, not deletion, may explain lost graft donor-reactive T cells.

Libraries were prepared by immunoSEQ multiplex PCR; TCRdb keeps only in-frame clonotypes and omits some of them. The data hold about 33,000 clones, with around 95% observed a single time. Trimming stripped 6 bases from V and 0 bases from J, with 15 bases between. Germline loops: CDR1 MDHEN, CDR2 SYDVKM. The CDR3 has 16 residues. As to this clone: Its antigen is currently unknown.

The rearrangement uses TRBV28 and TRBJ2-1, with D possibly TRBD2 on 7 matching bases. The receptor's source is a human patient who received a liver transplant. Some T cells here may be from the graft donor. The sample consisted of CD8+ T cells from blood, taken 12 months after liver transplant. The CDR3 sequence: CASRGLADSSYNEQFF. Written as DNA, the CDR3 is TGTGCCAGCAGGGGTCTAGCGGACAGCTCCTACAATGAGCAGTTCTTC.